A single sample gave rise to the 4 T cell receptor beta chains below, sequenced in a study of T cell repertoires in cytomegalovirus infection (dated by TCRdb to between 2018 and 2020). Reads for this sample came from an Illumina HiSeq 1500. TCRdb handled the public reads itself, with Q25 trimming in fastp and clone calling in MiXCR, and kept productive beta chains. Rows merge per CDR3 protein into single entries with the most common DNA and genes. For this sample the table gives 600,000 to 800,000 distinct CDR3 sequences, of which 20% to 25% were detected only once. The top ten clonotypes cover 8% of the sample. Sequences were obtained from CD8+ T cells from PBMCs. The receptors were sampled from a human donor in good health (CMV status not recorded). Some clones in this sample may be carry-over from other donors' samples.

This clonotype is a singleton in its sample. The rearrangement joins TRBV18 to TRBJ2-6; no firm D call. V gave up 2 bases and J gave up 3 bases, with 5 bases separating them. Germline V gene sequence: CDR1 KGHSH, CDR2 LQKENI. The CDR3 covers 14 residues. The CDR3 sequence: CASSPGVGANVLTF. The CDR3 DNA sequence: TGTGCCAGCTCACCAGGGGTTGGGGCCAACGTCCTGACTTTC.

This clonotype turned up a few times. The V gene is TRBV7-9, the J gene TRBJ2-3, with D maybe TRBD1 (6 bases). The germline V and J ends were trimmed by 4 bases and 4 bases, with 12 bases remaining between them. The CDR3 extends over 14 amino acids. Germline loops: CDR1 SEHNR, CDR2 FQNEAQ (reference sequence). The CDR3 region has the DNA TGTGCCAGCAGCTCGCCACAGGGATCAGATACGCAGTATTTT. This sequence encodes CASSSPQGSDTQYF.

About this clonotype: Given a much more abundant clone one base away, this may be a read error. The V gene is TRBV7-4, the J gene TRBJ2-5; D perhaps matches TRBD1 (6 bases). The CDR3 has 14 amino acids. Germline CDR1 is SGHVT and CDR2 is SQSDAQ. CDR3: CASRRDTAGETQCF. The CDR3 region has the DNA TGTGCCAGCAGGAGGGACACGGCAGGGGAGACCCAGTGCTTC.

As DNA, the CDR3 is TGCAGTGCTAGTAACCCTCTGGAGTACTCCTACGAGCAGTACGTC. The encoded protein is CSASNPLEYSYEQYV. The chain has TRBV20-1 and TRBJ2-7; D not certain. Trimming cost V 3 bases and J 0 bases, with 15 bases left between them. Germline V gives CDR1 DFQATT, CDR2 SNEGSKA (reference sequence). The CDR3 contains 15 residues.